A single sample gave rise to the 21 T cell receptor beta chains below, sequenced in a study of T cells in Graves' hyperthyroidism and ophthalmopathy (dated by TCRdb to 2018 to 2020). The library relied on multiplex PCR. The listed sequencing device is Illumina HiSeq 2000. Amplification of TCR beta CDR3 regions was carried out from RNA transcripts. The first round of RT-PCR for the TCR CDR3 was performed with the HTBI primer set and the Qiagen OneStep RT-PCR kit. The public reads were reprocessed in TCRdb via fastp at Q25 and MiXCR, keeping in-frame beta chains. Rows are combined by CDR3 protein, so each entry shows the most common genes and DNA. The sample yields hundreds of thousands of distinct CDR3 sequences; around 15% were counted once. The top ten clones comprise 9.5% to 13% of the sample. The sequencing input was blood. All receptors come from a woman younger than 30 with Graves' hyperthyroidism.

This clonotype has at least ten counts. The chain links TRBV7-6 to TRBJ2-7; tentative D call: TRBD1 (6 bases). The CDR3 extends over 15 amino acids. V gave up 4 bases and J gave up 6 bases, with 19 bases separating them. Germline V gene lookup returns CDR1 SGHVS and CDR2 FNYEAQ. The CDR3 nucleotides are TGTGCCAGCAGCTCCGGGCTCAAGGGGGTGAGCGAGCAGTACTTC. Translated, it gives CASSSGLKGVSEQYF.

For the CDR3, the DNA is TGTGCCAGCAGCTCTTTTGACTCAGGTTCCTACGAGCAGTACTTC. It codes for CASSSFDSGSYEQYF. The rearrangement uses TRBV13 and TRBJ2-7; D is uncertain. The CDR3 has 15 residues. Germline V CDR1 and CDR2: PRHDT, FYEKMQ (reference sequence). Trimming cost V 4 bases and J 1 base, with 14 bases left between them.

This clonotype was detected many times. The chain is built from TRBV2 and TRBJ2-7; perhaps TRBD2 as D (7 bases). Germline V gives CDR1 SNHLY, CDR2 FYNNEI. The CDR3 consists of 13 residues. Trimming removed 2 bases at V and 3 bases at J, with 8 bases between. The CDR3 region has the DNA TGTGCCAGCAGTGAAAGGGGGGGCTACGAGCAGTACTTC. It is translated as CASSERGGYEQYF.

This clonotype was recorded many times. This chain links TRBV11-2 with TRBJ2-3; 13 bases align to TRBD2. The CDR3 is made up of 17 amino acids. V shed 3 bases, J shed 4 bases, and the junction held 7 bases outside the gene matches. CDR1 is SGHAT and CDR2 is FQNNGV in the germline V gene. CDR3 amino acids: CASSLGWGLAGSDTQYF. The CDR3 DNA sequence: TGTGCCAGCAGCTTGGGGTGGGGACTAGCGGGATCAGATACGCAGTATTTT.

The rearrangement joins TRBV27 to TRBJ1-2, with D hard to call. The CDR3 spans 13 residues. CDR1 is MNHEY, CDR2 SMNVEV, per germline (reference sequence). V was pared by 4 bases and J by 3 bases, with 9 bases between. In DNA, the CDR3 is TGTGCCAGCAGTTCAGGTTCGGACTATGGCTACACCTTC. It is translated as CASSSGSDYGYTF.

This chain joins TRBV19 and TRBJ2-1, with 12 bases matching TRBD2. Germline loops: CDR1 LNHDA, CDR2 SQIVND (reference sequence). V gave up 5 bases and J gave up 6 bases; unmatched junction bases: 5. The CDR3 contains 15 residues. CDR3 in DNA: TGTGCCAGTAGTTCGACTAGCGGGGGATTCAATGAGCAGTTCTTC. Translation gives CASSSTSGGFNEQFF.

The chain carries TRBV5-1 and TRBJ2-4; 9 bases map to TRBD1. The V and J ends lost 2 bases and 0 bases, in that order; junction bases with no gene match: 15. Germline V gene lookup returns CDR1 SGHRS and CDR2 YFSETQ. The CDR3 length is 20 residues. CDR3 residues: CASSLNRGLTMWLAKNIQYF. DNA of the CDR3: TGCGCCAGCAGCTTAAACAGGGGGCTCACTATGTGGCTAGCCAAAAACATTCAGTACTTC.

The chain is built from TRBV7-9 and TRBJ2-7; D remains ambiguous. V dropped 5 bases and J dropped 0 bases, with 8 bases sitting between them. The CDR3 consists of 13 residues. Germline CDR1 is SEHNR and CDR2 is FQNEAQ (reference sequence). CDR3 residues: CASSHVGSYEQYF. Here the CDR3 DNA reads TGTGCCAGCAGCCACGTTGGCTCCTACGAGCAGTACTTC.

This clonotype was counted many times. The chain employs TRBV7-2 and TRBJ2-3; D gene uncertain. The germline V gene has CDR1 SGHTA and CDR2 FQGNSA. V was shortened by 4 bases and J by 0 bases, with 8 bases between the two germline ends. This CDR3 region has 14 residues. Here the CDR3 DNA reads TGTGCCAGCAGCTCCGCGATGAGCACAGATACGCAGTATTTT. It yields the protein CASSSAMSTDTQYF. Based on the CDR3 plus reference TRBV7-2 and TRBJ2-3, the full variable domain is GAGVSQSPSNKVTEKGKDVELRCDPISGHTALYWYRQSLGQGLEFLIYFQGNSAPDKSGLPSDRFSAERTGGSVSTLTIQRTQQEDSAVYLCASSSAMSTDTQYFGPGTRLTVL.

This clonotype was observed a few times. V is TRBV6-5 and J is TRBJ2-5; D might be TRBD1 or TRBD2, each matching 6 bases. V lost 0 bases and J 5 bases, leaving 16 bases between the germline ends. CDR1 is MNHEY, CDR2 SVGAGI, per germline. The CDR3 length is 16 residues. The chain's CDR3 is CASSYSGGGSFETQYF. The CDR3 coding sequence is TGTGCCAGCAGTTACTCGGGGGGCGGGTCGTTCGAGACCCAGTACTTC.

In its sample, this clonotype was seen many times. This rearrangement joins TRBV20-1 to TRBJ2-3; 13 bases match TRBD2. In germline, CDR1 is DFQATT, CDR2 SNEGSKA (reference sequence). V lost 6 bases and J lost 4; bases outside the gene matches: 16. This CDR3 is built from 18 residues. The CDR3 nucleotides read TGCAGTGCAGCTGGACTAGCGGGAGTAATAAGCCAGGCAGATACGCAGTATTTT. Protein sequence: CSAAGLAGVISQADTQYF.

This clonotype was seen repeatedly, ten times or more. The rearrangement uses TRBV27 and TRBJ2-7; no definite D call. CDR1 is MNHEY and CDR2 is SMNVEV in the germline V gene (reference sequence). The CDR3 is 8 residues long. V was cut by 9 bases and J by 5 bases, with 2 bases left in between. The CDR3 region is CASHEQYF. DNA for the CDR3: TGTGCCAGTCACGAGCAGTACTTC.

This clonotype came up a few times. Written as DNA, the CDR3 is TGTGCCTGGAGGGATCCGGCCAGGTTAGAAACTTTCTTT. It yields the protein CAWRDPARLETFF. The chain carries TRBV30 and TRBJ1-1; no clear D. Germline assignment: CDR1 GTSNPN and CDR2 SVGIG (reference sequence). The CDR3 is 13 residues long. V was shortened by 3 bases and J by 12 bases, with 20 bases between the two germline ends.

Of note for this clonotype: This may stem from a read error, because a much larger clone lies one nucleotide away. The chain has TRBV4-1 and TRBJ2-1; TRBD2 aligns across 9 bases. CDR1 is MGHRA, CDR2 YSYEKL, per germline. The V and J ends lost 1 base and 11 bases, in that order; junction bases with no gene match: 18. The CDR3 has 18 residues. The CDR3 protein is CASSQVFSGSYGKNKQFF. In DNA form, the CDR3 reads TGCGCCAGCAGCCAAGTTTTTAGCGGGAGTTATGGGAAGAATAAGCAGTTCTTC.

Only a few counts were recorded for this clonotype. This chain connects TRBV13 to TRBJ2-5; TRBD2 might be the D (5 bases). Deletions cut 0 bases from V and 5 bases from J, with 19 bases between. CDR1 and CDR2 (germline): PRHDT, FYEKMQ (reference sequence). The CDR3 consists of 17 residues. CDR3 protein: CASSLGLAPSKTETQYF. Here the CDR3 DNA reads TGTGCCAGCAGCTTAGGGCTAGCCCCCTCAAAAACGGAGACCCAGTACTTC.

This clonotype was counted between two and nine times. The chain employs TRBV12-3 or TRBV12-4 and TRBJ2-3, with TRBD2 as a possible D gene (5 bases). This CDR3 contains 15 residues. Trimming stripped 6 bases from V and 5 bases from J, with 18 bases between. This chain's CDR3 is CASRPPGGYGDTQYF. The CDR3 DNA is TGTGCCAGCAGACCTCCGGGCGGGTACGGAGATACGCAGTATTTT.

This chain's CDR3 is CASSSMGGAGANVLTF. In DNA, the CDR3 is TGTGCCAGCAGTTCTATGGGGGGAGCTGGGGCCAACGTCCTGACTTTC. The genes are TRBV28 and TRBJ2-6; D is perhaps TRBD2 (6 bases). CDR1 is MDHEN and CDR2 is SYDVKM in the germline V gene. This CDR3 contains 16 residues. Between the trimmed V and J ends, which lost 4 bases and 2 bases, there was a span of 12 bases.

This clonotype was counted at least ten times. The chain recombines TRBV11-2 with TRBJ2-2; 9 bases are a match to TRBD1. Germline-derived CDR1 and CDR2 are SGHAT and FQNNGV. The CDR3 totals 14 residues. The V and J ends lost 5 bases and 7 bases, in that order; junction bases with no gene match: 5. For the CDR3, the DNA is TGTGCCAGCAGCCCAGGACAGGGGTACGGGGAGCTGTTTTTT. This encodes CASSPGQGYGELFF.

This clonotype was recorded many times. The genes are TRBV27 and TRBJ2-1; TRBD1 matches 9 bases. Germline-derived CDR1 and CDR2 are MNHEY and SMNVEV (reference sequence). The CDR3 is 15 amino acids. V dropped 2 bases and J dropped 5; count of bases not matched to a gene: 4. The CDR3 loop is CASSLLGTGNNEQFF. In DNA, the CDR3 is TGTGCCAGCAGTTTACTCGGGACAGGGAACAATGAGCAGTTCTTC.

The genes are TRBV19 and TRBJ2-7; D unresolved. Germline CDR1 and CDR2: LNHDA and SQIVND (reference sequence). The length of the CDR3 is 16 residues. V dropped 0 bases and J dropped 3 bases, with 15 bases sitting between them. CDR3 residues: CASSIDPATGNYEQYF. In nucleotides, the CDR3 is TGTGCCAGTAGTATAGATCCGGCTACCGGAAACTACGAGCAGTACTTC.

This clonotype has more than one count but fewer than ten. J is TRBJ2-5 and V is TRBV7-9; 12 bases are shared with TRBD2. Losses at the gene ends were 5 bases for V and 4 bases for J; bases not matched to a gene: 5. The CDR3 length is 15 residues. Germline CDR1 and CDR2: SEHNR and FQNEAQ (reference sequence). CDR3 in amino acids: CASSGTSGPRETQYF. For the CDR3, the DNA is TGTGCCAGCAGCGGGACTAGCGGGCCTCGAGAGACCCAGTACTTC.